The 31 T cell receptor beta chains listed next were all sequenced from one sample in a study of blood T cell repertoires in COVID-19. Assay: immunoSEQ multiplex PCR; the TCRdb copy retains only in-frame clones and omits some. Of roughly 80,000 clones in the sample, about 83% were seen once. Sequencing was done on a sample of peripheral blood. These TCRs come from a woman aged 80 or over with acute or convalescent COVID-19.

The chain couples TRBV7-2 to TRBJ2-7; D is perhaps TRBD1 (6 bases). In germline, CDR1 is SGHTA, CDR2 FQGNSA. The CDR3 totals 12 residues. The V and J ends lost 6 bases and 3 bases respectively, with 9 bases between them. The CDR3 coding sequence is TGTGCCAGCAGGTCGGACAGCTACGAGCAGTACTTC. This sequence encodes CASRSDSYEQYF.

This clone is labeled medium-sized (0.01 to 0.1%). V usage is TRBV7-6 and J usage is TRBJ1-1; 8 nucleotides align to TRBD1. CDR3 length equals 14 residues. Germline lookup yields CDR1 SGHVS and CDR2 FNYEAQ. Trimming cost V 5 bases and J 4 bases; bases outside gene matches: 6. The CDR3 reads CASSPGQVGTEAFF. CDR3 sequence (DNA): TGTGCCAGCAGCCCGGGACAGGTGGGCACTGAAGCTTTCTTT. Together with reference TRBV7-6 and TRBJ1-1, the CDR3 gives the full variable domain: GAGVSQSPRYKVTKRGQDVALRCDPISGHVSLYWYRQALGQGPEFLTYFNYEAQQDKSGLPNDRFSAERPEGSISTLTIQRTEQRDSAMYRCASSPGQVGTEAFFGQGTRLTVV.

This chain connects TRBV7-2 to TRBJ2-1, with 7 bases aligning to TRBD2. With V trimmed by 4 bases and J by 5 bases, 11 bases remained unmatched. The CDR3 contains 16 residues. CDR1 and CDR2 from the germline V gene are SGHTA and FQGNSA. The CDR3 sequence: CASSSDGGSGNNEQFF. CDR3 coding DNA: TGTGCCAGCAGCTCCGACGGCGGGAGCGGGAACAATGAGCAGTTCTTC.

The gene calls are TRBV3-1 (or the pseudogene TRBV3-2) and TRBJ2-3, with TRBD1 matching over 10 bases. There are 24 residues in the CDR3. Germline CDR1 LGHDT, CDR2 YNNKEL (reference sequence). J lost 2 bases, V lost 3 bases, and 29 bases had no gene match. Here the CDR3 DNA reads TGTGCCAGCAGCCACCACGACAGGGGGCGCAGGGGGCTTAGCGGTCCGATGATCACAGATACGCAGTATTTT. Translation gives CASSHHDRGRRGLSGPMITDTQYF.

This sequence joins TRBV6-5 and TRBJ2-1, with unresolved D. Germline CDR1 MNHEY, CDR2 SVGAGI. The CDR3 sequence is 13 residues long. Deletions cut 0 bases from V and 8 bases from J, with 8 bases between. Here the CDR3 reads CASSYSNSDEQFF. The CDR3 DNA reads as TGTGCCAGCAGTTACTCGAACTCGGATGAGCAGTTCTTC.

The chain links TRBV5-1 to TRBJ1-1; 7 nucleotides match TRBD1. Germline CDR1 SGHRS, CDR2 YFSETQ. The CDR3 runs 13 residues. V shed 4 bases and J 4 bases; nucleotides not matched to a gene: 4. CDR3 region: CASSLNRGTEAFF. The CDR3 nucleotides are TGCGCCAGCAGCCTCAACAGGGGCACTGAAGCTTTCTTT.

This clone has a handful of counts. The gene calls are TRBV5-8 and TRBJ1-4; 7 bases agree with TRBD1. Germline V gene lookup returns CDR1 SGHTS and CDR2 YDEGEE. The CDR3 totals 16 residues. Trimming took 2 bases from V and 2 from J; bases not matched to a gene: 6. CDR3 DNA sequence: TGTGCCAGCAGCTTCCTGGGACAGTTGACTAATGAAAAACTGTTTTTT. This gives the protein CASSFLGQLTNEKLFF.

The genes are TRBV14 and TRBJ2-3; D is possibly TRBD2 (5 bases). CDR3 size: 16 residues. V dropped 3 bases and J dropped 2 bases, with 15 bases sitting between them. Per the germline V gene, CDR1 is SGHDN and CDR2 is FVKESK. CDR3 protein: CASSQLERSDTDTQYF. Written as DNA, the CDR3 is TGTGCCAGCAGCCAGTTAGAGCGGTCGGACACAGATACGCAGTATTTT.

V usage is TRBV5-8 and J usage is TRBJ1-5, with a tentative D call TRBD1 (6 bases). Germline V gene sequence: CDR1 SGHTS, CDR2 YDEGEE. Trimming took off 6 bases at V and 3 bases at J, with 10 bases between the two ends. The CDR3 extends over 13 amino acids. Here the CDR3 reads CASIQGHNQPQHF. CDR3 DNA: TGTGCCAGCATACAGGGCCACAATCAGCCCCAGCATTTT.

The chain is built from TRBV14 and TRBJ1-1; D is undetermined. The germline gives CDR1 SGHDN, CDR2 FVKESK. This CDR3 region has 13 residues. Trimming removed 0 bases from V and 4 bases from J, with 6 bases in between. Here the CDR3 reads CASSQDRGTEAFF. The CDR3 nucleotides read TGTGCCAGCAGCCAAGATCGGGGCACTGAAGCTTTCTTT.

The chain uses TRBV29-1 and TRBJ2-5; D remains unclear. V lost 4 bases, J lost 5 bases, and 8 bases lay in between. The V gene's germline CDR1 is SQVTM and CDR2 ANQGSEA. This CDR3 spans 11 amino acids. Here the CDR3 DNA reads TGCAGCGTTGGACTTGGGGAGACCCAGTACTTC. Amino acid sequence: CSVGLGETQYF.

The chain joins TRBV10-2 to TRBJ2-7, with a weak D call TRBD2 (6 bases). The CDR3 loop spans 16 amino acids. The V end was cut by 2 bases, the J end by 2 bases, with 16 bases between. Germline CDR1 is WSHSY and CDR2 is SAAADI. The CDR3 bases are TGCGCCAGCAGTGAGGCCTTAGCGGAGTCACCCTACGAGCAGTACTTC. It specifies CASSEALAESPYEQYF.

V is TRBV5-4 and J is TRBJ2-5, with 14 bases identical to TRBD2. From germline, CDR1 is SGHNT and CDR2 YYREEE (reference sequence). With 3 bases clipped from V and 5 bases from J, the junction kept 6 bases outside the gene matches. The CDR3 runs 16 residues. Written as DNA, the CDR3 is TGTGCCAGCAGCTCGGGGACTAGCGGGAGAAGGGAGACCCAGTACTTC. Amino acids: CASSSGTSGRRETQYF.

The chain recombines TRBV7-9 with TRBJ2-7; D unclear. V was trimmed by 3 bases and J by 4 bases, leaving 13 bases between them. The CDR3 is made up of 14 amino acids. The germline V gene encodes CDR1 SEHNR and CDR2 FQNEAQ (reference sequence). The CDR3, as DNA: TGTGCCAGCAGCTTGAGCTCAACCGCATACGAGCAGTACTTC. Protein sequence: CASSLSSTAYEQYF.

The chain has TRBV4-2 and TRBJ2-3, with D perhaps matching TRBD2 (6 bases). With 3 bases removed from V and 1 base from J, the gap between germline ends came to 11 bases. Germline V gene sequence: CDR1 LGHNA, CDR2 YNFKEQ. This CDR3 is built from 15 residues. The CDR3 reads CASSQTSAGTDTQYF. CDR3 sequence (DNA): TGTGCCAGCAGCCAGACTAGTGCAGGCACAGATACGCAGTATTTT.

The chain couples TRBV6-2 or TRBV6-3 to TRBJ2-7; 8 bases line up with TRBD2. The germline CDR1 and CDR2 sequences are MNHEY and SVGEGT. CDR3 size: 15 residues. V was clipped by 4 bases and J by 0 bases; unmatched bases: 5. CDR3 sequence: CASSSLAEYSYEQYF. The CDR3 DNA follows: TGTGCCAGCAGTTCACTAGCGGAATACTCCTACGAGCAGTACTTC.

The chain combines TRBV15 with TRBJ2-7; TRBD1 matches 8 bases. The CDR3 contains 15 residues. The germline gives CDR1 LNHNV, CDR2 YYDKDF (reference sequence). The trim removed 3 bases at V and 3 bases at J, leaving 7 bases unmatched. The CDR3, as DNA: TGTGCCACCAGCAGGAAGGGACAGGCTAACTACGAGCAGTACTTC. It codes for CATSRKGQANYEQYF.

The chain recombines TRBV5-4 with TRBJ2-2; D may be TRBD2 (6 bases). CDR1 SGHNT and CDR2 YYREEE come from the germline V gene (reference sequence). This CDR3 has 14 residues. V was pared by 5 bases and J by 1 base, with 9 bases between. The CDR3 here is CASSPSENTGELFF. The CDR3 DNA reads as TGTGCCAGCAGTCCTAGCGAGAACACCGGGGAGCTGTTTTTT.

The chain carries TRBV5-1 and TRBJ2-3; the match to TRBD2 covers 7 bases. CDR1 and CDR2 from the germline V gene are SGHRS and YFSETQ. The CDR3 is made up of 17 amino acids. With 4 bases clipped from V and 2 bases from J, the junction kept 13 bases outside the gene matches. The CDR3 nucleotides read TGCGCCAGCAGCAAAGGGGTCTCAGCGGGGCCCACAGATACGCAGTATTTT. It is translated as CASSKGVSAGPTDTQYF.

The CDR3 reads CASSPTGTNYGYTF. The CDR3 DNA reads as TGTGCCAGCAGTCCGACAGGGACTAACTATGGCTACACCTTC. V and J are TRBV5-4 and TRBJ1-2, with 7 bases lining up with TRBD1. From germline, CDR1 is SGHNT and CDR2 YYREEE (reference sequence). V lost 5 bases to trimming and J lost 0 bases; unmatched junction nucleotides: 4. The CDR3 has 14 residues.

This sequence joins TRBV7-9 and TRBJ2-5, with 9 bases fitting TRBD1. Germline V lookup: CDR1 SEHNR, CDR2 FQNEAQ (reference sequence). The CDR3 has 16 residues. V dropped 1 base and J dropped 5; count of bases not matched to a gene: 8. This CDR3 reads CASSLGSTGGGETQYF. The CDR3 DNA is TGTGCCAGCAGCTTAGGGTCTACAGGGGGCGGCGAGACCCAGTACTTC.

This clone was seen just once. J is TRBJ2-3 and V is TRBV7-2; TRBD1 aligns across 12 bases. This CDR3 has 16 amino acids. Germline loops: CDR1 SGHTA, CDR2 FQGNSA. Unmatched junction bases numbered 9, after V lost 6 bases and J lost 5 bases. The CDR3 is CASSLSGTGGIDTQYF. As DNA, the CDR3 is TGTGCCAGCAGTCTCTCCGGGACAGGGGGCATAGATACGCAGTATTTT.

The chain combines TRBV27 with TRBJ2-2; 12 positions agree with TRBD2. This CDR3 spans 18 amino acids. Germline CDR1 is MNHEY and CDR2 is SMNVEV (reference sequence). Trimming at V came to 2 bases and at J to 4 bases, leaving 8 bases not matched to a gene. CDR3 sequence (DNA): TGTGCCAGCAGTTTAGAAGGGTCGACTAGCGGGAGCACCGGGGAGCTGTTTTTT. This gives the protein CASSLEGSTSGSTGELFF.

The chain has TRBV5-1 and TRBJ2-7; 11 bases match TRBD2. CDR3 length equals 14 residues. Germline V gene sequence: CDR1 SGHRS, CDR2 YFSETQ. Germline trimming cut 4 bases from V and 3 bases from J; bases unmatched to any gene: 3. The CDR3 here is CASSAGLADYEQYF. The CDR3 DNA reads as TGCGCCAGCAGCGCGGGACTAGCGGACTACGAGCAGTACTTC.

This sequence joins TRBV21-1 and TRBJ2-5; the DNA was not compared with TRBD2, the D call given in the table. TRBV21-1 is noted as a pseudogene. CDR3 length: 14 amino acids. In DNA form, the CDR3 reads TGTGCCAGCAGCCCACGGAGGGTTCAAGAGACCCAGTACTTC. Its translation: CASSPRRVQETQYF.

The gene calls are TRBV5-1 and TRBJ1-1; D is possibly TRBD1 (5 bases). The CDR3 loop spans 12 amino acids. Trimming stripped 4 bases from V and 10 bases from J, with 14 bases between. Germline lookup yields CDR1 SGHRS and CDR2 YFSETQ. The CDR3 DNA follows: TGCGCCAGCAGCCCAGGGAGGGGTGTAGCTTTCTTT. It translates to CASSPGRGVAFF. Looking up the rest from reference TRBV5-1 and TRBJ1-1 gives the full variable domain: KAGVTQTPRYLIKTRGQQVTLSCSPISGHRSVSWYQQTPGQGLQFLFEYFSETQRNKGNFPGRFSGRQFSNSRSEMNVSTLELGDSALYLCASSPGRGVAFFGQGTRLTVV.

This sequence joins TRBV10-3 and TRBJ2-7; TRBD1 might be the D (6 bases). This CDR3 region has 16 residues. Germline V CDR1 and CDR2: ENHRY, SYGVKD. V was clipped by 2 bases and J by 0 bases, with 14 bases between them. This chain's CDR3 is CAISEPRQASSYEQYF. CDR3 nucleotides: TGTGCCATCAGTGAGCCTAGACAGGCGAGCTCCTACGAGCAGTACTTC.

This chain joins TRBV3-1 (or the pseudogene TRBV3-2) and TRBJ1-6; 10 nucleotides match TRBD1. Germline lookup yields CDR1 LGHDT and CDR2 YNNKEL (reference sequence). Trimming removed 1 base from V and 6 bases from J; junction bases left unmatched: 3. The CDR3 spans 16 residues. The CDR3 sequence is CASSQAGTGVNSPLHF. The DNA for the CDR3 is TGTGCCAGCAGCCAAGCTGGGACAGGGGTTAATTCACCCCTCCACTTT.

CDR3: CASSQDHGGRGYTF. CDR3 DNA sequence: TGTGCCAGCAGCCAAGATCACGGTGGTCGCGGCTACACCTTC. This rearrangement joins TRBV3-1 (or the pseudogene TRBV3-2) to TRBJ1-2; D is undetermined. The length of the CDR3 is 14 residues. V lost 0 bases and J 8 bases, leaving 13 bases between the germline ends. CDR1 and CDR2 (germline): LGHDT, YNNKEL (reference sequence).

The genes are TRBV7-2 and TRBJ2-1, with 7 bases aligning to TRBD1. CDR3 length: 15 residues. CDR1 and CDR2 from the germline V gene are SGHTA and FQGNSA. V was pared by 4 bases and J by 0 bases, with 3 bases of the junction left unmatched. This CDR3 reads CASSYHRGSYNEQFF. The CDR3 DNA reads as TGTGCCAGCAGCTACCACAGGGGCTCCTACAATGAGCAGTTCTTC.

This chain connects TRBV18 to TRBJ1-1; no firm D call. The germline gives CDR1 KGHSH, CDR2 LQKENI. This CDR3 is 14 amino acids long. Deletions cut 2 bases from V and 3 bases from J, with 10 bases between. The CDR3 coding sequence is TGTGCCAGCTCACCATCCAACGGGGACACTGAAGCTTTCTTT. The encoded protein is CASSPSNGDTEAFF.